This T cell receptor beta chain was captured by sequencing in a study of graft-versus-host responses after intestinal transplantation. At the level of the study: Transplants were multivisceral, liver-intestinal, or isolated intestinal. Recipients were all induced with anti-thymocyte globulin, then given tacrolimus and steroids for about three years. Study-level points and caveats: Early after transplant, HvG clones declined as circulating GvH clones peaked.

On this clone itself: The antigen remains unidentified.

Germline assignment: CDR1 LGHNA and CDR2 YNFKEQ. This CDR3 has 15 amino acids. Trimming took 0 bases from V and 3 from J, leaving 12 bases between them. The starting material, graft tissue, was processed to release intraepithelial and lamina propria lymphocytes. Measured with immunoSEQ multiplex PCR; TCRdb has only the in-frame clones, and not every one. There are approximately 14,000 clones in the sample; 70% occur only once, and more than 20% lies in the top ten. This sequence originates from a human patient who received an intestinal transplant, so some T cells may come from the graft donor. The V call is TRBV4-2, the J call TRBJ2-7; D is unclear. The specimen comprised ileum tissue, sampled around 98 weeks after intestinal transplantation. Here the CDR3 reads CASSQEDIRYYEQYF. In nucleotides, the CDR3 is TGTGCCAGCAGCCAAGAGGATATCCGGTACTACGAGCAGTACTTC.